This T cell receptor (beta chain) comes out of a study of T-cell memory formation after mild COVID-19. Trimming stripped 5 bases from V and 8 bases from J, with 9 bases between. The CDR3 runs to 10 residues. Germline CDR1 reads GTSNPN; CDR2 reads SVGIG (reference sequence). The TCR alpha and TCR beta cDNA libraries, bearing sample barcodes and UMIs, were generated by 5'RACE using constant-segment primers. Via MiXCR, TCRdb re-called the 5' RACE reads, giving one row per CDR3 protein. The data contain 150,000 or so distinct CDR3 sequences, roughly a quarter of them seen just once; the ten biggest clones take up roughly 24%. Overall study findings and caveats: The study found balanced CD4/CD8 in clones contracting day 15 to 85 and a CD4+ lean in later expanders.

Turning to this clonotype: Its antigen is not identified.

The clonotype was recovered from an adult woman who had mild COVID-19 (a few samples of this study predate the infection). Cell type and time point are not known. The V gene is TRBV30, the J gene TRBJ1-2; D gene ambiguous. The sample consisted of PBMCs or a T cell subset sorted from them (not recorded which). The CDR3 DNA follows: TGTGCCTGGTCGGAGGGAGGCTACACCTTC. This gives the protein CAWSEGGYTF.